The 29 T cell receptor beta chains below all came from one sample that was sequenced in a study of T cell responses to AZD1222 COVID-19 vaccine. The method was immunoSEQ multiplex PCR; TCRdb's version includes in-frame clones alone and lacks a portion of them. The data hold over 150,000 clones, with about 88% observed a single time. The sequencing used peripheral blood, collected on day 0 of AZD1222 vaccination. These receptors were taken from an adult in good health.

The chain combines TRBV18 with TRBJ1-5; no firm D call. Trimming cost V 2 bases and J 0 bases, with 5 bases left between them. Per germline, CDR1 KGHSH and CDR2 LQKENI. The CDR3 totals 14 residues. CDR3 coding DNA: TGTGCCAGCTCACCAGGGTATAGCAATCAGCCCCAGCATTTT. Its translation is CASSPGYSNQPQHF.

The chain recombines TRBV9 with TRBJ2-5; 11 nucleotides line up with TRBD2. The CDR3 totals 18 residues. The germline gives CDR1 SGDLS, CDR2 YYNGEE. V shed 0 bases and J 4 bases; nucleotides not matched to a gene: 11. The CDR3, as DNA: TGTGCCAGCAGCGTAGATCTGGGTAGCGGGGGGGTTGGAGAGACCCAGTACTTC. This encodes CASSVDLGSGGVGETQYF.

V is TRBV19 and J is TRBJ2-2, with D perhaps matching TRBD2 (6 bases). The CDR3 spans 16 residues. Germline assignment: CDR1 LNHDA and CDR2 SQIVND (reference sequence). Deletions cut 7 bases from V and 0 bases from J, with 15 bases between. CDR3 coding DNA: TGTGCCAGTACCCTTCTGGGGGGACCGAACACCGGGGAGCTGTTTTTT. Its translation is CASTLLGGPNTGELFF.

This rearrangement joins TRBV28 to TRBJ1-5; 7 bases line up with TRBD1. CDR1 MDHEN and CDR2 SYDVKM come from the germline V gene. V lost 7 bases to trimming and J lost 10 bases; unmatched junction nucleotides: 10. There are 13 residues in the CDR3. This CDR3 reads CASITGAFEPQHF. The CDR3 bases are TGTGCCAGCATCACAGGGGCTTTTGAACCCCAGCATTTT.

A few counts support this clone. V is TRBV12-3 or TRBV12-4 and J is TRBJ1-1; D unresolved. V was clipped by 4 bases and J by 2 bases, with 8 bases between them. The CDR3 loop spans 13 amino acids. The chain's CDR3 is CASSSTRNTEAFF. CDR3 nucleotide sequence: TGTGCCAGCAGTTCCACACGCAACACTGAAGCTTTCTTT.

This clone came up once. The chain recombines TRBV19 with TRBJ2-2; D may be TRBD2 (6 bases). The V gene lost 7 bases and the J gene lost 1 base, with 13 bases spanning the gap. This CDR3 has 15 amino acids. Germline CDR1 LNHDA, CDR2 SQIVND (reference sequence). Here the CDR3 reads CASKDGSGNTGELFF. CDR3 DNA sequence: TGTGCCAGTAAGGACGGTAGCGGGAACACCGGGGAGCTGTTTTTT.

V and J are TRBV28 and TRBJ2-1; D might be TRBD1 or TRBD2, each matching 5 bases. V was pared by 6 bases and J by 10 bases, with 7 bases between. The CDR3 totals 10 residues. Per the germline V gene, CDR1 is MDHEN and CDR2 is SYDVKM. The chain's CDR3 is CASRGVEQFF. DNA for the CDR3: TGTGCCAGCAGGGGGGTAGAGCAGTTCTTC. The full variable domain, its missing parts supplied by reference TRBV28 and TRBJ2-1, is DVKVTQSSRYLVKRTGEKVFLECVQDMDHENMFWYRQDPGLGLRLIYFSYDVKMKEKGDIPEGYSVSREKKERFSLILESASTNQTSMYLCASRGVEQFFGPGTRLTVL.

This chain links TRBV5-4 with TRBJ2-1; D possibly corresponds to TRBD1 (5 bases). V was shortened by 0 bases and J by 7 bases, with 20 bases between the two germline ends. The CDR3 contains 17 residues. The germline V gene encodes CDR1 SGHNT and CDR2 YYREEE (reference sequence). CDR3 sequence reads: CASSLVGRVVSGNEQFF. CDR3 DNA: TGTGCCAGCAGCTTGGTCGGCAGGGTGGTATCAGGGAATGAGCAGTTCTTC.

The rearrangement uses TRBV9 and TRBJ2-7; D remains unclear. Trimming removed 0 bases at V and 7 bases at J, with 14 bases between. The CDR3 extends over 14 amino acids. Germline V lookup: CDR1 SGDLS, CDR2 YYNGEE. CDR3 sequence (DNA): TGTGCCAGCAGCGTAGCTACACACGCCGGAGAGCAGTACTTC. Translating gives CASSVATHAGEQYF.

The chain links TRBV30 to TRBJ1-6; D possibly corresponds to TRBD1 (6 bases). This CDR3 is built from 15 residues. Germline V gene sequence: CDR1 GTSNPN, CDR2 SVGIG (reference sequence). Trimming pared 4 bases from V and 0 bases from J, leaving 10 bases between. CDR3 nucleotide sequence: TGTGCCTGGATCACAGGGAGCTCCTATAATTCACCCCTCCACTTT. Translated: CAWITGSSYNSPLHF.

CDR3 amino acids: CASRPWGQNEQYF. The CDR3 region has the DNA TGTGCCAGCAGACCGTGGGGCCAGAACGAGCAGTACTTC. The V and J genes are TRBV6-5 and TRBJ2-7, with D possibly being TRBD1 (5 bases). The CDR3 spans 13 residues. The germline V gene encodes CDR1 MNHEY and CDR2 SVGAGI. The V gene lost 6 bases and the J gene lost 5 bases, with 14 bases spanning the gap.

J is TRBJ2-4 and V is TRBV28, with 9 bases aligning to TRBD2. The germline V gene encodes CDR1 MDHEN and CDR2 SYDVKM. The V gene end was trimmed by 6 bases and the J gene end by 9 bases; junction bases not matched to a gene: 3. CDR3 length: 12 residues. CDR3 DNA sequence: TGTGCCAGCAGGGGGACTAGCTTCATTCAGTACTTC. It specifies CASRGTSFIQYF.

The chain carries TRBV5-5 and TRBJ1-2; D may be TRBD1 (5 bases). CDR1 and CDR2 (germline): SGHKS, YYEKEE (reference sequence). V was clipped by 1 base and J by 6 bases, with 7 bases between them. The CDR3 covers 12 residues. The CDR3 is CASSLRGDGYTF. As DNA, the CDR3 is TGTGCCAGCAGCTTGCGGGGGGATGGCTACACCTTC.

V is TRBV2 and J is TRBJ1-5; D might be TRBD1 (5 bases). Germline CDR1 is SNHLY and CDR2 is FYNNEI. The CDR3 extends over 14 amino acids. The V gene lost 5 bases and the J gene lost 3 bases, with 11 bases spanning the gap. CDR3 amino acids: CASSRQGNNQPQHF. CDR3 bases: TGTGCCAGCAGTAGGCAGGGTAACAATCAGCCCCAGCATTTT.

The V call is TRBV3-1 (or the pseudogene TRBV3-2), the J call TRBJ1-3; TRBD1 agrees at 9 bases. With V trimmed by 4 bases and J by 8 bases, 6 bases remained unmatched. This CDR3 has 14 residues. Germline V gives CDR1 LGHDT, CDR2 YNNKEL (reference sequence). CDR3 sequence (DNA): TGTGCCAGCAGCCTTCGGACAGGGGTAGACACCATATATTTT. Translating gives CASSLRTGVDTIYF.

This clone was seen only once. The CDR3 nucleotides are TGTGCCAGCAGCCAACTAGCGGGGAGCTCCTACGAGCAGTACTTC. Protein product: CASSQLAGSSYEQYF. The V and J genes are TRBV7-8 and TRBJ2-7; the match to TRBD2 covers 10 bases. The germline V gene has CDR1 SGHVS and CDR2 FQNEAQ. The CDR3 runs 15 residues. Trimming at V came to 5 bases and at J to 0 bases, leaving 4 bases not matched to a gene.

In DNA, the CDR3 is TGTGCCAGCAGCTTAGGGTCCGTTAACACTGAAGCTTTCTTT. It codes for CASSLGSVNTEAFF. This chain uses TRBV7-6 with TRBJ1-1; D ambiguous. The V and J ends lost 1 base and 2 bases respectively, with 8 bases between them. The germline CDR1 and CDR2 sequences are SGHVS and FNYEAQ. This CDR3 has 14 amino acids. The full variable domain, completed using reference TRBV7-6 and TRBJ1-1, is GAGVSQSPRYKVTKRGQDVALRCDPISGHVSLYWYRQALGQGPEFLTYFNYEAQQDKSGLPNDRFSAERPEGSISTLTIQRTEQRDSAMYRCASSLGSVNTEAFFGQGTRLTVV.

The V call is TRBV11-2, the J call TRBJ2-7; 11 bases align to TRBD2. Trimming removed 5 bases from V and 3 bases from J; junction bases left unmatched: 6. The CDR3 is made up of 15 amino acids. Germline CDR1 and CDR2: SGHAT and FQNNGV. CDR3 bases: TGTGCCAGCAGCAAACTAGCGGGAGACCTCTACGAGCAGTACTTC. It specifies CASSKLAGDLYEQYF.

The chain recombines TRBV3-1 (or the pseudogene TRBV3-2) with TRBJ1-5; TRBD1 agrees at 9 bases. The CDR3 loop spans 13 amino acids. Germline lookup yields CDR1 LGHDT and CDR2 YNNKEL (reference sequence). Losses at the gene ends were 4 bases for V and 7 bases for J; bases not matched to a gene: 2. The CDR3, as DNA: TGTGCCAGCAGCCCGGGACAGGGCCAGCCCCAGCATTTT. Its protein is CASSPGQGQPQHF.

The V and J genes are TRBV7-3 and TRBJ1-1; possibly TRBD1 for D (6 bases). V lost 5 bases to trimming and J lost 0 bases, with 13 bases between them. The germline V gene has CDR1 SGHTA and CDR2 FQGTGA. CDR3 size: 15 residues. CDR3 DNA sequence: TGTGCCAGCAGCCCGGGGTGGGGGCTGAACACTGAAGCTTTCTTT. Translating it yields CASSPGWGLNTEAFF.

J is TRBJ1-1 and V is TRBV19; D not resolved. This CDR3 is 13 amino acids long. CDR1 is LNHDA, CDR2 SQIVND, per germline (reference sequence). V was shortened by 3 bases and J by 6 bases, with 11 bases between the two germline ends. The CDR3 nucleotides read TGTGCCAGTAGTATCATCTTAGACTCTGAAGCTTTCTTT. It codes for CASSIILDSEAFF.

CDR3 loop: CASSPGAGRGRWYEQYF. For the CDR3, the DNA is TGTGCCAGCAGCCCCGGGGCGGGGAGGGGCCGATGGTACGAGCAGTACTTC. The chain recombines TRBV27 with TRBJ2-7; 7 bases align to TRBD2. This CDR3 has 17 residues. CDR1 is MNHEY, CDR2 SMNVEV, per germline (reference sequence). The V segment lost 6 bases and the J segment 4 bases; nucleotides outside the gene matches: 18.

The chain's CDR3 is CASSDGLAGAKDTQYF. The CDR3 DNA is TGTGCCAGCAGTGACGGACTAGCGGGAGCCAAAGATACGCAGTATTTT. The gene calls are TRBV2 and TRBJ2-3; 13 bases fit TRBD2. This CDR3 region has 16 residues. The ends lost 3 bases at V and 5 bases at J; junction bases unmatched: 5. The germline V gene has CDR1 SNHLY and CDR2 FYNNEI. The variable domain in full, completed from reference TRBV2 and TRBJ2-3, reads EPEVTQTPSHQVTQMGQEVILRCVPISNHLYFYWYRQILGQKVEFLVSFYNNEISEKSEIFDDQFSVERPDGSNFTLKIRSTKLEDSAMYFCASSDGLAGAKDTQYFGPGTRLTVL.

In regard to this clone: The junction does not match germline at one end; this may be a read error. The chain has TRBV7-7 and TRBJ2-5; 8 bases line up with TRBD2. There are 16 residues in the CDR3. The germline V gene encodes CDR1 SSHAT and CDR2 FNYEAQ (reference sequence). This CDR3 is CASSLGGAGARETQYF. The CDR3 region has the DNA TGTGCTAGCAGCTTAGGGGGAGCGGGGGCCCGGGAGACCCAGTACTTC.

This clone was observed a single time. The chain joins TRBV2 to TRBJ2-2, with TRBD2 matching over 7 bases. Trimming removed 6 bases from V and 4 bases from J; junction bases left unmatched: 8. This CDR3 has 15 amino acids. The germline V gene encodes CDR1 SNHLY and CDR2 FYNNEI. This CDR3 is CASSVTGGGTGELFF. CDR3 coding DNA: TGTGCCAGCAGCGTAACTGGGGGGGGCACCGGGGAGCTGTTTTTT. The full variable domain, completed using reference TRBV2 and TRBJ2-2, is EPEVTQTPSHQVTQMGQEVILRCVPISNHLYFYWYRQILGQKVEFLVSFYNNEISEKSEIFDDQFSVERPDGSNFTLKIRSTKLEDSAMYFCASSVTGGGTGELFFGEGSRLTVL.

This chain links TRBV6-6 with TRBJ1-6; TRBD1 agrees at 10 bases. The germline gives CDR1 MNHNY, CDR2 SVGAGI (reference sequence). V was pared by 8 bases and J by 10 bases, with 2 bases of the junction left unmatched. The CDR3 sequence is 12 residues long. The CDR3 coding sequence is TGTGCCAGCGGACAGGGGGACTCACCCCTCCACTTT. This codes for CASGQGDSPLHF.

In regard to this clone: A read error may produce the germline difference seen at one junction end. The chain uses TRBV12-3 or TRBV12-4 and TRBJ2-7; 9 bases agree with TRBD1. This CDR3 is 12 amino acids long. CDR3 sequence (DNA): TGTGCCAGCAGCCATGGCGGGGGACAGGGTGTCTTC. Amino acid sequence: CASSHGGGQGVF.

This chain connects TRBV23-1 to TRBJ1-1, with TRBD1 matching over 7 bases. TRBV23-1 is treated as an ORF (open reading frame) with a function not yet certain. CDR3 size: 15 residues. Trimming took 4 bases from V and 1 from J; bases not matched to a gene: 6. The CDR3 loop reads CASSPRQGGNTEAFF. The CDR3 nucleotides are TGCGCCAGCAGTCCGCGACAGGGTGGGAACACTGAAGCTTTCTTT.

V and J are TRBV12-3 or TRBV12-4 and TRBJ2-2; D remains unclear. V lost 8 bases and J 3 bases, leaving 4 bases between the germline ends. CDR3 size: 11 residues. DNA for the CDR3: TGTGCCAGCGGGGACACCGGGGAGCTGTTTTTT. Protein product: CASGDTGELFF.